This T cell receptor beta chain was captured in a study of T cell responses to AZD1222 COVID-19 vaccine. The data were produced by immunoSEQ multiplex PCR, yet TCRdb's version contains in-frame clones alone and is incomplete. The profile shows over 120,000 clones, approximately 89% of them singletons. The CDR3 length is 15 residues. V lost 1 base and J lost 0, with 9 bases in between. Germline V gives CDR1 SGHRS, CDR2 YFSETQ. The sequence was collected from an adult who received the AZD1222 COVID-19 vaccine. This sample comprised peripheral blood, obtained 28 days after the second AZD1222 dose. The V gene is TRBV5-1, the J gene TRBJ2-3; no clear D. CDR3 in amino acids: CASSLSRYSTDTQYF. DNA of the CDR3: TGCGCCAGCAGCTTGTCACGGTATAGCACAGATACGCAGTATTTT.